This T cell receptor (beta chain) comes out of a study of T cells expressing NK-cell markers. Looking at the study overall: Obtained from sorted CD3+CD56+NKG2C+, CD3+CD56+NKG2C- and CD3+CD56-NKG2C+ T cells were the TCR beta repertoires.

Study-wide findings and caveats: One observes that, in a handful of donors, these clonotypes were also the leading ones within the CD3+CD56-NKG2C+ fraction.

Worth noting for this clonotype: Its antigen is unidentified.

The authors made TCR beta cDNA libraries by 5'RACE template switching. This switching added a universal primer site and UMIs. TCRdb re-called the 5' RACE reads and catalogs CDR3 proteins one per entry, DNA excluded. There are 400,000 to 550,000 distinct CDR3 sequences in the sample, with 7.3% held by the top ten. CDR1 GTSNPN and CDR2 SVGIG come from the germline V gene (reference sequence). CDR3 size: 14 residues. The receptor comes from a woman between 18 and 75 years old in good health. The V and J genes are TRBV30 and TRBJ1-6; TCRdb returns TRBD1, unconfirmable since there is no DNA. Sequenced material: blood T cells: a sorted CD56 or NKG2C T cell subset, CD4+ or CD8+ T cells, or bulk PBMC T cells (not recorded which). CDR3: CAFETQGSYSPLHF.